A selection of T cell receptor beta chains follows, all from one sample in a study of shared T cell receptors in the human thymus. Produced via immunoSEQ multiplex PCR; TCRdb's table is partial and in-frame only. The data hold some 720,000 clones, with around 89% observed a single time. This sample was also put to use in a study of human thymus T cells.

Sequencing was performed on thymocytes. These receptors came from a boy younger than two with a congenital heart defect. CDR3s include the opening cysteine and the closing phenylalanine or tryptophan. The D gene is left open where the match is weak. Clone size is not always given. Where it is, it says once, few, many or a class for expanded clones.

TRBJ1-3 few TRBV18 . TGTGCCAGCTCACCAGGACAGCACTCTGGAAACACCATATATTTT CASSPGQHSGNTIYF
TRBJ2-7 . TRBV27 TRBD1 TGTGCCAGCAGTTCAAGGCGGGACAGGGAGCAGTACTTC CASSSRRDREQYF
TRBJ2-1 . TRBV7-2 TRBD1 TGTGCCAGCAGAAGGGACAGGTCCTACAATGAGCAGTTCTTC CASRRDRSYNEQFF
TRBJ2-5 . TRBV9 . TGTGCCAGCAGCGTTTCCAGGCTAGCTCCACAAGAGACCCAGTACTTC CASSVSRLAPQETQYF
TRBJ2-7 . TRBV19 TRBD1 TGTGCCAGTAGTATTCGGGGACAGGGGGCGCACGAGCAGTACTTC CASSIRGQGAHEQYF
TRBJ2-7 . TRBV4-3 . TGCGCCAGCAGCCAAGCCTCGCGGGCGCAACCCTACGAGCAGTACTTC CASSQASRAQPYEQYF
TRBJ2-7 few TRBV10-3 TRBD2 TGTGCCACCGGGACTAGCGGCTCCTACGAGCAGTACTTC CATGTSGSYEQYF
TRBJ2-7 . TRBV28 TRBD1 TGTGCCAGCACCATGGACAGGGGCCACGAGCAGTACTTC CASTMDRGHEQYF
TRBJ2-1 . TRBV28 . TGTGCCAGCAGGGGGAGAACGGGTTCCTACAATGAGCAGTTCTTC CASRGRTGSYNEQFF
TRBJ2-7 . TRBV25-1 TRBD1 TGTGCCAGCAGTGAATATATTCGGGACAGGGGCTACGAGCAGTACTTC CASSEYIRDRGYEQYF
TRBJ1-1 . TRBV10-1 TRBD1 TGCGCCAGCACCAGGACAGGGAACACTGAAGCTTTCTTT CASTRTGNTEAFF
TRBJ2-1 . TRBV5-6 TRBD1 TGTGCCAGCAGTCCTAGGGGGCGTAAGGGGAATGAGCAGTTCTTC CASSPRGRKGNEQFF
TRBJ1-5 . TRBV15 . TGTGCCACCAGCCCTTGGGGAGGGAATTGGAATCAGCCCCAGCATTTT CATSPWGGNWNQPQHF
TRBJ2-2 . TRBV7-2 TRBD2 TGTGCCAGCAGCCGGGGACTACTGAACACCGGGGAGCTGTTTTTT CASSRGLLNTGELFF
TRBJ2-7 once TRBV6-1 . TGTGCCAGCAGTGTACACCAGGGGCTCTCCTACGAGCAGTACTTC CASSVHQGLSYEQYF
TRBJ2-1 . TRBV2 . TGTGCCAGCAGTGAAGCGCTCGGGACTCCAGGGCGCTCCTACAATGAGCAGTTCTTC CASSEALGTPGRSYNEQFF
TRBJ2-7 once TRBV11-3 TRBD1 TGTGCCAGCAGGTTAACGGGACAGGGGCCCTACGAGCAGTACTTC CASRLTGQGPYEQYF
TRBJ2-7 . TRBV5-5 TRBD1 TGTGCCAGCAGCCGACGACAGGGCAGCTCCTACGAGCAGTACTTC CASSRRQGSSYEQYF
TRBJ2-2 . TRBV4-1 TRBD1 TGCGCCAGCAGCCAAGATGGGGGGCAGGGGGCCTACACCGGGGAGCTGTTTTTT CASSQDGGQGAYTGELFF
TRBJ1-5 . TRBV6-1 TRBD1 TGTGCCAGCAGTGGACAGGGTGGTATTGAAAATCAGCCCCAGCATTTT CASSGQGGIENQPQHF
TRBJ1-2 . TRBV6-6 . TGTGCCAGCAGTCCCCCGGCAGGGAGGAACTATGGCTACACCTTC CASSPPAGRNYGYTF
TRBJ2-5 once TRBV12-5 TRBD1 TGTGCTAGTGGTTTGGCCCGGACAGGGGACCAAGAGACCCAGTACTTC CASGLARTGDQETQYF
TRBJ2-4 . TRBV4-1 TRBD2 TGCGCCAGCAGCCAAGAGGCAGGGGGGACAGCGGGAGGCAAAAACATTCAGTACTTC CASSQEAGGTAGGKNIQYF
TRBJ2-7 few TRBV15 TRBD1 TGTGCCACCAGCAAACCGGGACAGGGAGGGGGAGGGCCCTCGGGCGAGCAGTACTTC CATSKPGQGGGGPSGEQYF
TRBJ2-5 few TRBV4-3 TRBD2 TGCGCCAGCAGCCAAACTAGCGGGATAGGAGAGACCCAGTACTTC CASSQTSGIGETQYF
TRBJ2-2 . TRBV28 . TGTGCCAGCAGTTTAGGACAAGGGCTCACCGGGGAGCTGTTTTTT CASSLGQGLTGELFF
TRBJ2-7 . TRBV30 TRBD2 TGTGCCTGGAGGGGAGGGGACCCAAACTACGAGCAGTACTTC CAWRGGDPNYEQYF
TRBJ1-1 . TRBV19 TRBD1 TGTGCCAGCGCAACAGGGGGTGAAGAAAACACTGAAGCTTTCTTT CASATGGEENTEAFF
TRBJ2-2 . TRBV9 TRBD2 TGTGCCAGCAGCGTAGTGTCTTTGGGACTAGCGGGAGGCGGGGAGCTGTTTTTT CASSVVSLGLAGGGELFF
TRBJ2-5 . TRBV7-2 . TGTGCCAGCAGCTTTACCAAGTCGACAGGATCCCAAGAGACCCAGTACTTC CASSFTKSTGSQETQYF
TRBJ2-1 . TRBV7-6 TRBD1 TGTGCCAGCAGGATTCGGACAGGGGGCCTGTACAATGAGCAGTTCTTC CASRIRTGGLYNEQFF
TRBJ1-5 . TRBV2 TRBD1 TGTGCCAGCAGTGAAGTCGGGGCGGGACAGCAGCCTCAGCCCCAGCATTTT CASSEVGAGQQPQPQHF
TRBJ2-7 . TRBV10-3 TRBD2 TGTGCCATCAGGGCGGGAGGGACGGCCTACGAGCAGTACTTC CAIRAGGTAYEQYF
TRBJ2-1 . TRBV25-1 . TGTGCCAGCAGTGGCCGGGATGTTAATGAGCAGTTCTTC CASSGRDVNEQFF
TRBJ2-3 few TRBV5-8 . TGTGCCCTTTGCAGGGGTTGGGGGACAGATACGCAGTATTTT CALCRGWGTDTQYF
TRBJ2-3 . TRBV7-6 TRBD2 TGTGCCAGCAGCTTAGAGGGGGGAGGGGAGCGGGAGATGGGTACGCAGTATTTT CASSLEGGGEREMGTQYF
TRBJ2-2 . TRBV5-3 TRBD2 TGTGCCAGCCCCGGTTTAGGGACTAGCGGGAGATCCACCGGGGAGCTGTTTTTT CASPGLGTSGRSTGELFF
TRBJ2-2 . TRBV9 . TGTGCCAGCAGCTGGGGAGGTCTGGGCACCGGGGAGCTGTTTTTT CASSWGGLGTGELFF
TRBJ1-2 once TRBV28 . TGTGCCAGCAGTTTCCCCCGACGACAGCGCCCCGGGGGCTACACCTTC CASSFPRRQRPGGYTF
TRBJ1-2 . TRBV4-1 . TGCGCCAGCAGCCCCGACGAAGGCAGGGTGAACTATGGCTACACCTTC CASSPDEGRVNYGYTF
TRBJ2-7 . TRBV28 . TGTGCCAGCAACGGGTTTTACGAGCAGTACTTC CASNGFYEQYF
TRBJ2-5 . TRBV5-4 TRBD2 TGTGCCAGCAGCCCGCCGGGACTAGCGGGAGGAGAGGCGGAGACCCAGTACTTC CASSPPGLAGGEAETQYF
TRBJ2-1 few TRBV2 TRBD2 TGTGCCAGCAGTCGGGGACAGCCTTGTAGCGGGAGGATCCGTGACGATGAGCAGTTCTTC CASSRGQPCSGRIRDDEQFF
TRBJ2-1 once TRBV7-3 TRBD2 TGTGCCAGCAGGAGCGGGAGGGCCCGATACAATGAGCAGTTCTTC CASRSGRARYNEQFF
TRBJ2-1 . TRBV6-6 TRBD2 TGTGCCAGCAGCCCACCGGGGCTAGCGGGTCGCAATGAGCAGTTCTTC CASSPPGLAGRNEQFF
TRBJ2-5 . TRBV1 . TGCACCAGCAGCCAAGATGGACTCCCCCCAGGGACCCAGTACTTC CTSSQDGLPPGTQYF
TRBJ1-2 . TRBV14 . TGTGCCAGCAGCCAAGATCTGGCAGGCTTCTATGGCTACACCTTC CASSQDLAGFYGYTF
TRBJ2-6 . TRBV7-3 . TGTGCCAGCAGCTTATCCGGGGGCTCTGGGGCCAACGTCCTGACTTTC CASSLSGGSGANVLTF
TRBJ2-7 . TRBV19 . TGTGCCAGTAGTATAGATCTTACAGCCTACGAGCAGTACTTC CASSIDLTAYEQYF
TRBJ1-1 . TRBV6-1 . TGTGCCAGCAAGGGGAACAGAAAGGGGAACACTGAAGCTTTCTTT CASKGNRKGNTEAFF
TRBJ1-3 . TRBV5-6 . TGTGCCAGCAGCCTGGGTCCGGGCAGGGATGAGGGAAACACCATATATTTT CASSLGPGRDEGNTIYF
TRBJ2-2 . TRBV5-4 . TGTGCCAGCAGCTTGCGGCCAATAGCGTGGGAGACCGGGGAGCTGTTTTTT CASSLRPIAWETGELFF
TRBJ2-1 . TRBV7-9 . TGTGCCAGCAGCTTGCCAAGGAGGGCTACCGACAATGAGCAGTTCTTC CASSLPRRATDNEQFF